This TCR beta chain is from a study of response to subunit inactivated influenza vaccine. Trimming left V 5 bases short and J 0 bases short, with 16 bases between. This CDR3 has 16 amino acids. This clonotype was counted at least ten times. As yet, its antigen is unknown. TCRdb independently ran MiXCR on the RT-PCR reads; one entry per CDR3 protein. The sample has approximately 310,000 distinct CDR3 sequences, roughly 22% seen once. General observations from the study: After each seasonal influenza vaccination, few new T cells are recruited, the authors suggested.

The chain has TRBV12-3 or TRBV12-4 and TRBJ1-2; D perhaps matches TRBD1 (5 bases). The source material was PBMCs from blood, sampled 21 months after vaccination. This TCR was sampled from a man between 50 and 70 years old who received an inactivated influenza vaccine. This chain's CDR3 is CASSSQKYRSNYGYTF. The CDR3, as DNA: TGTGCCAGCAGTAGCCAGAAATACAGGTCTAACTATGGCTACACCTTC.